This is a list of T cell receptor beta chains from one sample in a study of PD-1 blockade in classical Hodgkin lymphoma. TCRdb keeps only in-frame clones here, not all; method: immunoSEQ multiplex PCR. The sample lists tens of thousands of clones; 70% to 90% were seen once. The source was peripheral blood mononuclear cells (PBMCs), collected before the fourth cycle of nivolumab. Receptors were obtained from a human donor with classical Hodgkin lymphoma. The CDR3 runs from the conserved cysteine through the conserved F or W. A D gene is named only where the DNA matches it firmly. Size is stated for part of the rows, as once, few or many counts, or as a class when the clone is expanded.

V gene	J gene	D gene	clone size	CDR3 DNA	CDR3 protein
TRBV30	TRBJ1-2	-	-	TGTGCCTGGGCGGAGGTAGTCAATGGCTACACCTTC	CAWAEVVNGYTF
TRBV30	TRBJ1-1	-	-	TGTGCCTGGAGTAAGGGCCAAGGTGAAGCTTTCTTT	CAWSKGQGEAFF
TRBV27	TRBJ2-2	TRBD1	-	TGTGCCAGCAGTTCTTGGGACAGGGTGAACACCGGGGAGCTGTTTTTT	CASSSWDRVNTGELFF
TRBV27	TRBJ1-5	-	-	TGTGCCAGCAGGAGGGCCGATAGCAATCAGCCCCAGCATTTT	CASRRADSNQPQHF
TRBV7-9	TRBJ1-5	-	-	TGTGCCAGCAGCTTACAAGGGGATAGCAATCAGCCCCAGCATTTT	CASSLQGDSNQPQHF
TRBV5-1	TRBJ2-2	-	-	TGCGCCAGCAGCTTGGATCGAGCCACCGGGGAGCTGTTTTTT	CASSLDRATGELFF
TRBV28	TRBJ1-1	-	medium-sized	TGTGCCACCCAGTGGAACACTGAAGCTTTCTTT	CATQWNTEAFF
TRBV30	TRBJ2-7	-	few	TGTGCCTGGAGTGTCGGTTACGAGCAGTACTTC	CAWSVGYEQYF
TRBV5-1	TRBJ1-1	-	-	TGCGCCAGCAGCGGGTGGACCGGAGGAAACACTGAAGCTTTCTTT	CASSGWTGGNTEAFF
TRBV7-9	TRBJ1-1	TRBD1	few	TGTGCCAGCAGCTTTCCGGGACAGGGCCCTGAAGCTTTCTTT	CASSFPGQGPEAFF
TRBV7-3	TRBJ2-1	-	-	TGTGCCTCGATGAGAAAGTGGGCAGGGGACGACAATGAGCAGTTCTTC	CASMRKWAGDDNEQFF
TRBV7-2	TRBJ1-6	TRBD1	-	TGTGCCAGCAGCTTTACAGGGGGCAATTCACCCCTCCACTTT	CASSFTGGNSPLHF
TRBV5-1	TRBJ2-1	TRBD2	-	TGCGCCAGCAGGGAGCTAGCGGGGGGGATTTACAATGAGCAGTTCTTC	CASRELAGGIYNEQFF
TRBV5-1	TRBJ1-1	-	-	TGCGCCAGCAGCATAGGAAGAGAGAACACTGAAGCTTTCTTT	CASSIGRENTEAFF
TRBV4-1	TRBJ1-2	-	once	TGCGCCAGCAGCCAAGATCCAGGGGATAGAGGCTACACCTTC	CASSQDPGDRGYTF
TRBV19	TRBJ1-5	-	-	TGTGCCAGTACCACAGAGGGGAGGATCAATCAGCCCCAGCATTTT	CASTTEGRINQPQHF
TRBV6-6	TRBJ2-3	-	-	TGTGCCAGCAGCCTTGGACAGTTCACAGATACGCAGTATTTT	CASSLGQFTDTQYF
TRBV19	TRBJ1-4	-	-	TGTGCCAGTAGTATTCTTCTGGGGACGGAATGGGATGGAAAACTGTTTTTT	CASSILLGTEWDGKLFF
TRBV19	TRBJ2-3	TRBD2	-	TGTGCCAGCACGGGGGGGGATACGCAGTATTTT	CASTGGDTQYF
TRBV18	TRBJ1-1	-	-	TGTGCCAGCTCGCTCTCGACCGGGGCGAACACTGAAGCTTTCTTT	CASSLSTGANTEAFF
TRBV5-1	TRBJ2-2	TRBD2	-	TGCGCCAGCAGCTTAGGTGGCGGGGGCACCGGGGAGCTGTTTTTT	CASSLGGGGTGELFF
TRBV28	TRBJ2-7	TRBD1	-	TGTGCCAGCAGGGACAGGGAAAGTGACTACGAGCAGTACTTC	CASRDRESDYEQYF
TRBV4-1	TRBJ1-1	-	few	TGCGCCAGCAGCCAGATGTGGGGGGCGCCTGAAGCTTTCTTT	CASSQMWGAPEAFF
TRBV7-9	TRBJ1-1	-	-	TGTGCCAGCAGCGCGTCGGGAGCAATGAACACTGAAGCTTTCTTT	CASSASGAMNTEAFF
TRBV20-1	TRBJ1-3	-	-	TGCAGTGCTAGCCAGGGAAACACCATATATTTT	CSASQGNTIYF
TRBV10-3	TRBJ1-1	-	-	TGTGCCATCAGTGATCCGGGGGACGGCGGTGAAGCTTTCTTT	CAISDPGDGGEAFF
TRBV5-1	TRBJ1-2	-	-	TGCGCCAGCAGCTTGGATCCGGGAAAGCCGGGGGGCTACACCTTC	CASSLDPGKPGGYTF
TRBV5-1	TRBJ1-1	TRBD1	-	TGCGCCAGCAGCTTGGAGGGGGCGAAAGCTGAAGCTTTCTTT	CASSLEGAKAEAFF
TRBV4-1	TRBJ2-3	-	-	TGCGCCAGCAGCCAACCCCCGGATACGCAGTATTTT	CASSQPPDTQYF
TRBV4-1	TRBJ2-2	-	-	TGCGCCAGCAGCCAAGTATTCACAGTTGGGACCGGGGAGCTGTTTTTT	CASSQVFTVGTGELFF
TRBV4-1	TRBJ2-5	-	-	TGCGCCAGCAGCCAAGAGAGACAGGGCGGGGGTACTACCCAGTACTTC	CASSQERQGGGTTQYF
TRBV6-8	TRBJ1-5	-	-	TGTGCCAGCAGTTACTCGACCGCCCGGGACCCCAATCAGCCCCAGCATTTT	CASSYSTARDPNQPQHF
TRBV5-1	TRBJ2-3	-	-	TGCGCCAGCAGCGTCATGGCAGAGGATACGCAGTATTTT	CASSVMAEDTQYF
TRBV7-8	TRBJ2-3	TRBD1	-	TGTGCCAGCAGCTTAGGGGGACAGCCTAAGATGCAGTATTTT	CASSLGGQPKMQYF
TRBV2	TRBJ2-7	-	-	TGTGCCAGCAGTCCGGACCCGGGATTGTACGAGCAGTACTTC	CASSPDPGLYEQYF
TRBV6-6	TRBJ1-2	TRBD1	-	TGTGCCAGCAGCGAACAGGGGGTCTCCTATGGCTACACCTTC	CASSEQGVSYGYTF
TRBV19	TRBJ2-3	TRBD2	-	TGTGCCAGTAGTATCTTTGGACTAGCGGGGGTAGATACGCAGTATTTT	CASSIFGLAGVDTQYF
TRBV6-6	TRBJ1-1	-	once	TGTGCCAGCAGTTCTCAGGGGGCTTTCTTT	CASSSQGAFF
TRBV7-9	TRBJ1-6	-	-	TGTGCCAGCGGGAAGGGGTCTCTGGTATCTTCACCCCTCCACTTT	CASGKGSLVSSPLHF
TRBV11-2	TRBJ2-7	TRBD1	-	TGTGCCAGCAGCTTTCTCCCGGGGACAGGGTTCTACGAGCAGTACTTC	CASSFLPGTGFYEQYF